This is a list of T cell receptor beta chains from one sample in a study of CD4 T cell repertoires in COVID-19. The table came from immunoSEQ multiplex PCR; TCRdb's copy has only in-frame clones and leaves some out. This table holds about 75,000 clones, roughly four fifths found once. The input for sequencing was CD4+ T cells from peripheral blood, taken after recovery from COVID-19. The receptors shown here come from a human donor who had COVID-19. Both conserved end residues are trimmed from each CDR3.

V,J,CDR3
TRBV6-5,TRBJ2-1,ASTPGSGGGNEQF
TRBV11-2,TRBJ2-7,ASSLETTGVA
TRBV7-2,TRBJ2-5,ASSLGLAEETQY
TRBV7-9,TRBJ2-2,ASSKDRAANTGELF
TRBV27,TRBJ2-6,ASSLSVGLTGANVLT
TRBV2,TRBJ1-2,ASRGGDRDHYGYT
TRBV9,TRBJ2-5,ASSPHLSGGRREETQY
TRBV23-1,TRBJ1-5,ASSPPGTGGVIQPQH
TRBV18,TRBJ2-2,ASSPGTGGNTGELF
TRBV7-3,TRBJ1-1,ASRLNGGTEAF
TRBV7-8,TRBJ1-6,ASSTGGWTGLGGNSPLH
TRBV3-1/TRBV3-2,TRBJ1-3,ASSQDMGAGNTIY
TRBV5-4,TRBJ1-2,ASSLDGVSYT
TRBV28,TRBJ1-4,ASTTSTNEKLF
TRBV20-1,TRBJ2-7,SASGQTYEQY
TRBV7-9,TRBJ2-3,ASSLAGPDTQY
TRBV2,TRBJ1-1,ASRAAGKGGTEAF
TRBV14,TRBJ2-7,ASSQLRVNEQY
TRBV5-1,TRBJ1-6,ASSLVQGAESPLH
TRBV19,TRBJ2-2,ASSIQPNGELF
TRBV7-3,TRBJ2-7,ASSLGSGPSYEQY
TRBV27,TRBJ1-4,ASSFLGADEKLF
TRBV27,TRBJ1-1,ASKEDRGNTEAF
TRBV6-5,TRBJ2-1,ASSGTSGGDEQF
TRBV4-1,TRBJ2-3,ASSQGGLSTDTQY
TRBV5-5,TRBJ2-7,ASSKGLAGGASSYEQY
TRBV4-2,TRBJ1-3,ASSQGQGNTIY
TRBV25-1,TRBJ1-2,ASSDTMGYGYT
TRBV10-2,TRBJ2-3,ASSGGSLTDTQY
TRBV10-3,TRBJ2-4,AITSGDGDIQY
TRBV4-1,TRBJ1-5,ASSQDVLNQPQH
TRBV2,TRBJ1-4,ASSEPRGKLF
TRBV5-1,TRBJ2-2,ASSLVVLAGTGELF
TRBV12-3/TRBV12-4,TRBJ2-1,ASSFKGKGEQF
TRBV3-1/TRBV3-2,TRBJ2-6,ASSQVGTGANVLT
TRBV10-2,TRBJ2-1,ASSESLLSSYNEQF
TRBV21-1,TRBJ2-3,ASSKASTIKILGVTGYTDTQY